This T cell receptor beta chain comes out of a study of Ad26.COV2.S vaccination and SARS-CoV-2 variants. Sequencing used immunoSEQ multiplex PCR; TCRdb keeps in-frame clones, though not all of them. The profile shows more than 150,000 clones, 87% of them singletons. Germline values: CDR1 SGHRS, CDR2 YFSETQ. V shed 3 bases and J 6 bases; nucleotides not matched to a gene: 11. This CDR3 is built from 15 residues. The chain is built from TRBV5-1 and TRBJ1-1, with 7 bases fitting TRBD1. The sequence derives from a human donor who had recovered from COVID-19. Specimen: peripheral blood, collected after recovery from COVID-19. CDR3 in amino acids: CASSSFQTGNAEAFF. The CDR3 coding sequence is TGCGCCAGCAGCTCATTTCAGACAGGGAATGCTGAAGCTTTCTTT.